This TCR beta chain was sequenced during a study of T cells after yellow fever vaccination. V was clipped by 0 bases and J by 11 bases, with 8 bases between them. Per germline, CDR1 LGHDT and CDR2 YNNKEL (reference sequence). The CDR3 has 12 residues. Whole-study results and caveats: Peak timing came faster in the weaker secondary response, day 5 versus 15. From the bulk population, abundant clonotypes could contaminate and appear within FACS-sorted repertoires. Clonotypes found in both CD4 and CD8 compartments made up a small share.

This clonotype was seen ten or more times. TCRdb processed the 5' RACE reads anew with MiXCR; each CDR3 protein has one entry. The sample has approximately 31,000 distinct CDR3 sequences, roughly 10% seen once; the top ten hold 9.5% to 15%. Sequencing used PBMCs, either bulk or a sorted T-cell subset (CD4+, CD8+, memory, or dextramer-sorted; not recorded which), obtained more than 14 days after the first yellow fever vaccination. V is TRBV3-1 and J is TRBJ2-1; no clear D. The TCR originated in a man between 18 and 29 years old who received the YFV17D yellow fever vaccine. The CDR3 loop is CASSQEGWKQFF. The DNA for the CDR3 is TGTGCCAGCAGCCAAGAGGGGTGGAAGCAGTTCTTC.